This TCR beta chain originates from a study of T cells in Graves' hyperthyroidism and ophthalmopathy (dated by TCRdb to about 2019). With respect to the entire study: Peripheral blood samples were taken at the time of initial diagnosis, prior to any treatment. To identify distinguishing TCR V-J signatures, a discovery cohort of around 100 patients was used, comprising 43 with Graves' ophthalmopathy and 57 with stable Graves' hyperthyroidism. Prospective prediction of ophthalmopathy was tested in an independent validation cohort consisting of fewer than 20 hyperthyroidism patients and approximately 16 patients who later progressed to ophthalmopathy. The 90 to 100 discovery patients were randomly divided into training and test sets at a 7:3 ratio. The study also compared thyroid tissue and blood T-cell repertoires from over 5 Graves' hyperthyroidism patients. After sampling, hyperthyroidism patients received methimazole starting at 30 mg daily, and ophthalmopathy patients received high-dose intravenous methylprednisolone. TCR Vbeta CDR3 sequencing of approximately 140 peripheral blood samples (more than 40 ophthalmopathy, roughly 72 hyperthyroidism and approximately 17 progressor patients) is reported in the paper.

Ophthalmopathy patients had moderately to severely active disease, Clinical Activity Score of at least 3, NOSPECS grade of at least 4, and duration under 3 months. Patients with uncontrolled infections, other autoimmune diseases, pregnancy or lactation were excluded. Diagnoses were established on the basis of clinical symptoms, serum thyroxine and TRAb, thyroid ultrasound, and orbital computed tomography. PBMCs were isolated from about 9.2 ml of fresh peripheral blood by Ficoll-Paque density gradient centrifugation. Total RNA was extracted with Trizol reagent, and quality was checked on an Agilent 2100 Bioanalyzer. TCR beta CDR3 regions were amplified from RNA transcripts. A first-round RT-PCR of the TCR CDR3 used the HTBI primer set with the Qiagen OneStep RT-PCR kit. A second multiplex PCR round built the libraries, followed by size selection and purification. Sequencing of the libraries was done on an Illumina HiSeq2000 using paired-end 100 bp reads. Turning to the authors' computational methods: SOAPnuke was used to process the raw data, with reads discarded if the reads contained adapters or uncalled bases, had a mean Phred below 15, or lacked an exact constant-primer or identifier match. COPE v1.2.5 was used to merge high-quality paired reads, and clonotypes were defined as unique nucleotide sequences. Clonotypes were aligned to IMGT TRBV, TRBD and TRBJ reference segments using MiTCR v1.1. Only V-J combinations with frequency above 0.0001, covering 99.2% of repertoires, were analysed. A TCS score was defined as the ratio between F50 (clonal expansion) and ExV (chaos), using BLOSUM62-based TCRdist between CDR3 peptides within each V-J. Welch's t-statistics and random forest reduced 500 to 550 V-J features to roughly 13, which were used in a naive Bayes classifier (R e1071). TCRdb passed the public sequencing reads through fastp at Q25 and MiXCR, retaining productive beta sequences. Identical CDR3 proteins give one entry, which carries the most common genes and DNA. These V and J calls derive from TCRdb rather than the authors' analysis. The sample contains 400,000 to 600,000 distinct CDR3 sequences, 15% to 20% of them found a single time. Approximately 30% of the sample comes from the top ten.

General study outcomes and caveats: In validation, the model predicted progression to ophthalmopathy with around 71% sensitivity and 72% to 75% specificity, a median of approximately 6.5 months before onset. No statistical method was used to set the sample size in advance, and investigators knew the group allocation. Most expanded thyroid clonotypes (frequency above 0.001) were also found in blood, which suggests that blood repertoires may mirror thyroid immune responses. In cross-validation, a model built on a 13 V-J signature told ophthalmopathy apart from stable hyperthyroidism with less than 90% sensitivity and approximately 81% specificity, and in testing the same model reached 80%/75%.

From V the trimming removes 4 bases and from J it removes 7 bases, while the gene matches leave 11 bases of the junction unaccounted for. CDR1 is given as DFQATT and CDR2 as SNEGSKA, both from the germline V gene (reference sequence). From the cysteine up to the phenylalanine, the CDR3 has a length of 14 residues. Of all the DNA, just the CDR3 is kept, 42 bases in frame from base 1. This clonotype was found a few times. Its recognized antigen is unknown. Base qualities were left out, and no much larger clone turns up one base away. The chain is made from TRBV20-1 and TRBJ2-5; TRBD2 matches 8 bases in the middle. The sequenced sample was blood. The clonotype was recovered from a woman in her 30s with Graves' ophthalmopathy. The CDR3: CSANGLAGKRTQYF. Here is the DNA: TGCAGTGCTAATGGGCTAGCGGGTAAACGGACCCAGTACTTC.